This passage covers 32 T cell receptor beta chains from one sample sequenced in a study of shared clonotypes between healthy human individuals. Some clones are missing from TCRdb's copy, which holds only in-frame ones; the method was immunoSEQ multiplex PCR. Of 2 million to 2.5 million clones in the sample, 85% to 95% were seen once. The material sequenced was naive CD4+ T cells from PBMCs. Subset meaning: CD45RA+ positively selected. These receptors originate from a man aged 18 to 30 in good health. Some clones in this sample may be carry-over from other donors' samples.

The chain combines TRBV18 with TRBJ1-6; tentative D call: TRBD1 (6 bases). This CDR3 region has 13 residues. CDR1 KGHSH and CDR2 LQKENI come from the germline V gene. V shed 4 bases and J shed 9 bases, with 10 bases lying between them. DNA of the CDR3: TGTGCCAGCTCACGCGGGGGCACTTCACCCCTCCACTTT. Amino acid sequence: CASSRGGTSPLHF.

The chain combines TRBV18 with TRBJ1-5, with 9 bases lining up with TRBD1. This CDR3 region has 17 residues. Germline V gene lookup returns CDR1 KGHSH and CDR2 LQKENI. Losses at the gene ends were 5 bases for V and 1 base for J; bases not matched to a gene: 9. CDR3 amino acids: CASSTTGTGMSNQPQHF. CDR3 DNA sequence: TGTGCCAGCTCAACGACCGGGACAGGGATGAGCAATCAGCCCCAGCATTTT.

This chain connects TRBV7-9 to TRBJ1-5; 8 bases fit TRBD1. The V gene's germline CDR1 is SEHNR and CDR2 FQNEAQ (reference sequence). Losses at the gene ends were 5 bases for V and 1 base for J; bases not matched to a gene: 10. The CDR3 runs 17 residues. This CDR3 reads CASSQAQGVGSNQPQHF. The CDR3 coding sequence is TGTGCCAGCAGCCAGGCACAGGGGGTTGGGAGCAATCAGCCCCAGCATTTT. Looking up the rest from reference TRBV7-9 and TRBJ1-5 gives the full variable domain: DTGVSQNPRHKITKRGQNVTFRCDPISEHNRLYWYRQTLGQGPEFLTYFQNEAQLEKSRLLSDRFSAERPKGSFSTLEIQRTEQGDSAMYLCASSQAQGVGSNQPQHFGDGTRLSIL.

The V call is TRBV6-6, the J call TRBJ2-2; D uncertain. Germline CDR1 and CDR2: MNHNY and SVGAGI (reference sequence). Trimming shortened V by 3 bases and J by 1 base, and 6 bases separated the two germline ends. The CDR3 runs to 14 residues. The CDR3 protein is CASSYIRNTGELFF. CDR3 DNA sequence: TGTGCCAGCAGTTATATCAGGAACACCGGGGAGCTGTTTTTT.

J is TRBJ2-7 and V is TRBV5-1, with 9 bases identical to TRBD2. This CDR3 region has 17 residues. V trimming: 0 bases; J trimming: 1 base; junction bases outside the gene matches: 8. Germline V gives CDR1 SGHRS, CDR2 YFSETQ. The CDR3 DNA reads as TGCGCCAGCAGCTTGGGGCTAGCGGGGACCTTTTCCTACGAGCAGTACTTC. Translating gives CASSLGLAGTFSYEQYF. The whole variable domain, remainder taken from reference TRBV5-1 and TRBJ2-7, is KAGVTQTPRYLIKTRGQQVTLSCSPISGHRSVSWYQQTPGQGLQFLFEYFSETQRNKGNFPGRFSGRQFSNSRSEMNVSTLELGDSALYLCASSLGLAGTFSYEQYFGPGTRLTVT.

Worth noting for this clone: Other nucleotide sequences from this sample produce the same CDR3. This chain links TRBV9 with TRBJ1-1; D is possibly TRBD1 (5 bases). Germline V CDR1 and CDR2: SGDLS, YYNGEE. V lost 4 bases, J lost 1 base, and 8 bases lay in between. CDR3 length: 13 amino acids. The DNA for the CDR3 is TGTGCCAGCAGCCCCGGACAGAACACTGAAGCTTTCTTT. This sequence encodes CASSPGQNTEAFF.

The chain is built from TRBV29-1 and TRBJ2-7; TRBD2 is a possible D gene (6 bases). CDR1 and CDR2 (germline): SQVTM, ANQGSEA. V shed 6 bases and J shed 3 bases, with 27 bases lying between them. The CDR3 is 17 amino acids. The chain's CDR3 is CSVLGLVHGGIHYEQYF. The CDR3, as DNA: TGCAGCGTCCTCGGGCTTGTGCATGGAGGGATTCACTACGAGCAGTACTTC.

This clone appeared once. The chain links TRBV25-1 to TRBJ1-2; 7 bases map to TRBD1. Germline V gene data show CDR1 as MGHDK and CDR2 as SYGVNS. The CDR3 consists of 13 residues. The V and J ends lost 2 bases and 8 bases, in that order; junction bases with no gene match: 5. The CDR3 DNA reads as TGTGCCAGCAGTGAAAATACAGGGGCCGGCTACACCTTC. This gives the protein CASSENTGAGYTF.

The rearrangement joins TRBV11-3 to TRBJ2-5; no clear D. V lost 0 bases, J lost 0 bases, and 5 bases lay in between. This CDR3 has 14 amino acids. CDR1 SGHNT and CDR2 YENEEA come from the germline V gene. CDR3 region: CASSLDGDQETQYF. The CDR3 DNA sequence: TGTGCCAGCAGCTTAGATGGGGACCAAGAGACCCAGTACTTC.

The chain recombines TRBV11-2 with TRBJ2-5; no definite D call. This CDR3 region has 14 residues. V lost 5 bases, J lost 2 bases, and 12 bases lay in between. In germline, CDR1 is SGHAT, CDR2 FQNNGV. The CDR3 bases are TGTGCCAGCAGCCGAACTACACGACAAGAGACCCAGTACTTC. It codes for CASSRTTRQETQYF.

Of note for this clone: At the DNA level, this CDR3 is encoded by other sequences in the same sample as well. J is TRBJ2-1 and V is TRBV9; perhaps TRBD2 as D (6 bases). The germline V gene has CDR1 SGDLS and CDR2 YYNGEE. The CDR3 runs 15 residues. The V end was cut by 0 bases, the J end by 4 bases, with 11 bases between. The CDR3 region is CASSVAGTGYNEQFF. The CDR3 DNA sequence: TGTGCCAGCAGCGTAGCTGGGACTGGATACAATGAGCAGTTCTTC.

This clone was seen just once. The J gene is TRBJ2-7, the V gene TRBV2, with TRBD2 matching over 10 bases. This CDR3 has 16 residues. V shed 7 bases and J 3 bases; nucleotides not matched to a gene: 12. Germline V gene lookup returns CDR1 SNHLY and CDR2 FYNNEI. The CDR3 loop reads CASTPRRLAGVYEQYF. The DNA of the CDR3 is TGTGCCAGCACTCCCCGCCGGCTAGCGGGAGTCTACGAGCAGTACTTC.

The chain combines TRBV30 with TRBJ1-1; D not certain. Trimming left V 1 base short and J 10 bases short, with 16 bases between. Germline values: CDR1 GTSNPN, CDR2 SVGIG (reference sequence). The CDR3 runs 13 residues. The CDR3 is CAWSGGRTWGAFF. The CDR3 region has the DNA TGTGCCTGGAGTGGAGGGAGGACCTGGGGAGCTTTCTTT.

The CDR3 nucleotides are TGTGCCAGCAGCCAAGATACAGCGGGTTCCTACGAGCAGTACTTC. It specifies CASSQDTAGSYEQYF. The chain joins TRBV4-2 to TRBJ2-7; maybe TRBD2 (6 bases). Germline V lookup: CDR1 LGHNA, CDR2 YNFKEQ. The CDR3 contains 15 residues. The germline V and J ends were trimmed by 0 bases and 1 base, with 10 bases remaining between them.

The J gene is TRBJ2-7, the V gene TRBV30; tentatively, D is TRBD1 (6 bases). The CDR3 consists of 13 residues. Germline assignment: CDR1 GTSNPN and CDR2 SVGIG (reference sequence). The ends were cut back, 2 bases at V and 2 bases at J, with 10 bases in the middle. CDR3 sequence: CAWSQQGPYEQYF. The DNA of the CDR3 is TGTGCCTGGAGTCAACAGGGTCCCTACGAGCAGTACTTC.

The chain couples TRBV11-3 to TRBJ2-2; D is perhaps TRBD1 (6 bases). CDR1 is SGHNT, CDR2 YENEEA, per germline. This CDR3 has 16 amino acids. The V end lost 3 bases, the J end lost 4 bases, and 15 bases lay between the germline ends. CDR3 DNA: TGTGCCAGCAGCTTGAATTCCCCAGGGGCCACCGGGGAGCTGTTTTTT. Protein product: CASSLNSPGATGELFF.

The V call is TRBV10-3, the J call TRBJ1-3, with a possible D match to TRBD1 (5 bases). Looked up from germline, CDR1 is ENHRY and CDR2 is SYGVKD. V was pared by 6 bases and J by 5 bases, with 17 bases between. The CDR3 loop spans 15 amino acids. The CDR3 loop is CAIRGAAAVRNTIYF. The DNA of the CDR3 is TGTGCCATCAGAGGGGCCGCCGCTGTGAGAAACACCATATATTTT.

The gene calls are TRBV6-5 and TRBJ1-5; the D is unclear. Trimming stripped 6 bases from V and 2 bases from J, with 14 bases between. The CDR3 has 15 amino acids. CDR1 and CDR2 (germline): MNHEY, SVGAGI. CDR3 in DNA: TGTGCCAGCAGCCCTGGCCAGGTGCGCAATCAGCCCCAGCATTTT. Translating it yields CASSPGQVRNQPQHF.

This clone was seen a few times. For the CDR3, the DNA is TGCGCCAGCAGCGCGAGCGGAGGGATCCAGCCCCAGCATTTT. Translating gives CASSASGGIQPQHF. The rearrangement joins TRBV5-1 to TRBJ1-5; no clear D gene. With 4 bases removed from V and 7 bases from J, the gap between germline ends came to 15 bases. CDR1 and CDR2 (germline): SGHRS, YFSETQ. CDR3 size: 14 residues.

This chain joins TRBV19 and TRBJ2-1; no firm D call. Germline V lookup: CDR1 LNHDA, CDR2 SQIVND (reference sequence). V was pared by 6 bases and J by 4 bases, with 16 bases between. CDR3 size: 15 residues. The CDR3 reads CASSVDGKTYNEQFF. The CDR3, as DNA: TGTGCCAGTAGCGTGGACGGAAAAACTTACAATGAGCAGTTCTTC.

Details on this clone: At the DNA level, this CDR3 is encoded by other sequences in the same sample as well. The chain joins TRBV19 to TRBJ1-3; D is undetermined. Germline CDR1 is LNHDA and CDR2 is SQIVND (reference sequence). V lost 2 bases and J lost 0, with 8 bases in between. The CDR3 loop spans 15 amino acids. The CDR3 loop is CASSISSSSGNTIYF. The CDR3 nucleotides read TGTGCCAGTAGTATAAGCAGTTCCTCTGGAAACACCATATATTTT.

The chain is built from TRBV5-4 and TRBJ1-4; D perhaps matches TRBD1 (5 bases). V lost 3 bases and J 5 bases, leaving 11 bases between the germline ends. The CDR3 spans 14 residues. CDR1 and CDR2 (germline): SGHNT, YYREEE (reference sequence). The CDR3 region has the DNA TGTGCCAGCAGCTGGAAGGGGACGAATGAAAAACTGTTTTTT. Protein sequence: CASSWKGTNEKLFF.

The DNA for the CDR3 is TGTGCCAGTAGTATACTTGGGACAGGGCCCTTCTATGGCTACACCTTC. Translation gives CASSILGTGPFYGYTF. The V and J genes are TRBV19 and TRBJ1-2, with 9 bases lining up with TRBD1. Looked up from germline, CDR1 is LNHDA and CDR2 is SQIVND (reference sequence). The CDR3 runs to 16 residues. V gave up 2 bases and J gave up 4 bases; unmatched junction bases: 8.

This chain links TRBV28 with TRBJ2-5, with 8 bases aligning to TRBD2. The tail of the sequence fits TRBJ2-7 better, so the J call may be wrong. This CDR3 is built from 14 residues. Germline V gene data show CDR1 as MDHEN and CDR2 as SYDVKM. CDR3 protein: CASRPGLVSNEQYF. Written as DNA, the CDR3 is TGTGCCAGCCGGCCGGGACTAGTTTCTAACGAGCAGTACTTC.

The CDR3 spells CASSLGRTAVGEQYF. The DNA of the CDR3 is TGTGCCAGCAGCTTGGGAAGGACGGCCGTCGGGGAGCAGTACTTC. V usage is TRBV5-6 and J usage is TRBJ2-7, with D uncertain. Per the germline V gene, CDR1 is SGHDT and CDR2 is YYEEEE. Trimming took 0 bases from V and 7 from J, leaving 17 bases between them. The CDR3 runs 15 residues.

The V call is TRBV2, the J call TRBJ1-6; D not resolved. The V gene's germline CDR1 is SNHLY and CDR2 FYNNEI. This CDR3 spans 15 amino acids. Deletions cut 6 bases from V and 1 base from J, with 10 bases between. Here the CDR3 DNA reads TGTGCCAGCAGGGAGGAGTATTCCTATAATTCACCCCTCCACTTT. Translation: CASREEYSYNSPLHF.

The sample holds one count of this clone. The chain couples TRBV11-1 to TRBJ2-7, with a tentative D call TRBD1 (5 bases). The V end lost 1 base, the J end lost 6 bases, and 10 bases lay between the germline ends. Germline V gene sequence: CDR1 SGHAT, CDR2 FQDESV (reference sequence). The length of the CDR3 is 13 residues. The CDR3 nucleotides read TGTGCCAGCAGCTTAGGCCAGGGTGCCGAGCAGTACTTC. Its protein product is CASSLGQGAEQYF.

A word on this clone: This same CDR3 is encoded by further DNA sequences in the sample. The V gene is TRBV9, the J gene TRBJ2-3, with D possibly being TRBD1 (5 bases). Trimming removed 1 base at V and 2 bases at J, with 8 bases between. Germline V gives CDR1 SGDLS, CDR2 YYNGEE. This CDR3 has 14 residues. In nucleotides, the CDR3 is TGTGCCAGCAGCGTAACAGGTTCCACAGATACGCAGTATTTT. This codes for CASSVTGSTDTQYF.

This chain connects TRBV28 to TRBJ1-1, with D uncertain. This CDR3 is built from 14 residues. V was cut by 3 bases and J by 1 base, with 9 bases left in between. In germline, CDR1 is MDHEN, CDR2 SYDVKM. The chain's CDR3 is CASSLRAANTEAFF. DNA of the CDR3: TGTGCCAGCAGTTTGAGGGCCGCGAACACTGAAGCTTTCTTT.

The chain couples TRBV19 to TRBJ2-1; D is ambiguous. Germline CDR1 and CDR2: LNHDA and SQIVND (reference sequence). The CDR3 extends over 15 amino acids. Between the trimmed V and J ends, which lost 10 bases and 5 bases, there was a span of 21 bases. The CDR3 DNA reads TGTGCCACTCAGTCGTCAGGCCTTGGGAACAATGAGCAGTTCTTC. Residues: CATQSSGLGNNEQFF.

The J gene is TRBJ1-2, the V gene TRBV5-1; no clear D. Germline CDR1 SGHRS, CDR2 YFSETQ. V was cut by 3 bases and J by 6 bases, with 12 bases left in between. The CDR3 loop spans 13 amino acids. CDR3 protein: CASSSGGVDGYTF. DNA for the CDR3: TGCGCCAGCAGCTCCGGTGGGGTTGATGGCTACACCTTC.

The chain uses TRBV15 and TRBJ1-4; possibly TRBD1 for D (5 bases). V lost 5 bases and J 4 bases, leaving 11 bases between the germline ends. CDR3 length: 14 residues. Germline-derived CDR1 and CDR2 are LNHNV and YYDKDF (reference sequence). The CDR3 loop is CATSSPGVNEKLFF. CDR3 sequence (DNA): TGTGCCACCAGCTCACCGGGGGTTAATGAAAAACTGTTTTTT. Drawing the rest from reference TRBV15 and TRBJ1-4, the complete variable domain is DAMVIQNPRYQVTQFGKPVTLSCSQTLNHNVMYWYQQKSSQAPKLLFHYYDKDFNNEADTPDNFQSRRPNTSFCFLDIRSPGLGDTAMYLCATSSPGVNEKLFFGSGTQLSVL.